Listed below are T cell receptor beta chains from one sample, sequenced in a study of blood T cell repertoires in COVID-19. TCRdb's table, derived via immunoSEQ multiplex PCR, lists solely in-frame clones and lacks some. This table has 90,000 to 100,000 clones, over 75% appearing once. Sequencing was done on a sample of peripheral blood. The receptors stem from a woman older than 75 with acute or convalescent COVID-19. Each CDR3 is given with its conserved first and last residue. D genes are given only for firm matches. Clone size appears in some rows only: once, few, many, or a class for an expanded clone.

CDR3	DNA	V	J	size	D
CASSLNTGNTEAFF	TGTGCCAGCAGCTTGAATACCGGGAACACTGAAGCTTTCTTT	TRBV5-4	TRBJ1-1	.	.
CASSSHTTGPGGYTF	TGTGCCAGCAGCTCTCATACGACAGGTCCCGGCGGCTACACCTTC	TRBV5-5	TRBJ1-2	.	.
CASSLDLAGVGNQPQHF	TGTGCCAGCAGCCTAGACTTAGCAGGGGTCGGGAATCAGCCCCAGCATTTT	TRBV7-9	TRBJ1-5	few	.
CASSIQGRGAEQYF	TGTGCCAGTAGTATCCAGGGAAGAGGTGCCGAGCAGTACTTC	TRBV19	TRBJ2-7	.	.
CASSPPSGATNEKLFF	TGTGCCAGCTCACCTCCCTCAGGGGCAACTAATGAAAAACTGTTTTTT	TRBV18	TRBJ1-4	.	.
CASSQEVVNTEAFF	TGCGCCAGCAGCCAAGAGGTAGTGAACACTGAAGCTTTCTTT	TRBV5-1	TRBJ1-1	.	.
CASTSTETYGYTF	TGTGCCAGCACTTCGACTGAGACCTATGGCTACACCTTC	TRBV6-6	TRBJ1-2	.	.
CASSRFTGREAFF	TGTGCCAGCAGTAGATTCACAGGGCGCGAAGCTTTCTTT	TRBV6-5	TRBJ1-1	.	.
CASSPSGQGAFGYTF	TGCGCCAGCAGCCCTTCTGGACAGGGGGCTTTTGGCTACACCTTC	TRBV4-3	TRBJ1-2	.	TRBD1
CASSILAGVVDTQYF	TGCGCCAGCAGCATACTAGCGGGGGTGGTAGATACGCAGTATTTT	TRBV5-1	TRBJ2-3	.	TRBD2
CASSFSGQAANEKLFF	TGCGCCAGCAGCTTTTCCGGACAGGCCGCTAATGAAAAACTGTTTTTT	TRBV5-1	TRBJ1-4	.	TRBD1
CASTARDRNTEAFF	TGTGCCAGCACCGCTCGGGACAGGAACACTGAAGCTTTCTTT	TRBV6-5	TRBJ1-1	.	TRBD1
CASRPHGQGSEQYF	TGTGCCAGCCGCCCCCATGGACAGGGCTCCGAGCAGTACTTC	TRBV28	TRBJ2-7	few	TRBD1
CASRLALAEYQETQYF	TGTGCAAGTCGCTTAGCGCTAGCGGAGTACCAAGAGACCCAGTACTTC	TRBV12-2	TRBJ2-5	once	.
CASSPPPGHENTEAFF	TGTGCCAGCAGCCCCCCGCCTGGGCACGAGAACACTGAAGCTTTCTTT	TRBV3-1/TRBV3-2	TRBJ1-1	.	.
CAWSANYEQYF	TGTGCCTGGAGTGCAAACTACGAGCAGTACTTC	TRBV30	TRBJ2-7	few	.
CASSFVGGSYNEQFF	TGTGCCAGCAGTTTTGTGGGGGGAAGCTACAATGAGCAGTTCTTC	TRBV28	TRBJ2-1	.	.
CASSASGESSYNEQFF	TGCGCCAGCAGCGCTAGCGGGGAAAGCTCCTACAATGAGCAGTTCTTC	TRBV5-1	TRBJ2-1	.	TRBD2
CASSVLAGGPGETQYF	TGTGCCAGCAGCGTACTAGCGGGGGGGCCCGGAGAGACCCAGTACTTC	TRBV9	TRBJ2-5	.	TRBD2
CASSTQGLRNEQFF	TGTGCCAGCAGCACTCAGGGGTTGAGAAATGAGCAGTTCTTC	TRBV11-2	TRBJ2-1	.	.
CASSYSTGGYGYTF	TGTGCCAGCAGTTACTCTACAGGGGGCTATGGCTACACCTTC	TRBV6-5	TRBJ1-2	.	TRBD1
CASSLHPTRGAYYGYTF	TGTGCCAGTAGTTTACATCCGACACGGGGGGCCTACTATGGCTACACCTTC	TRBV19	TRBJ1-2	few	.
CAISETGKGYGYTF	TGTGCCATCAGTGAGACAGGGAAGGGCTATGGCTACACCTTC	TRBV10-3	TRBJ1-2	.	.
CATRTEPNNYGYTF	TGTGCCACCAGGACAGAGCCGAATAACTATGGCTACACCTTC	TRBV2	TRBJ1-2	few	.
CASSLRGYGNQPQHF	TGTGCCAGCAGTCTCAGGGGTTACGGAAATCAGCCCCAGCATTTT	TRBV27	TRBJ1-5	.	.
CASRGGDYGYTF	TGCGCCAGCAGGGGGGGTGACTATGGCTACACCTTC	TRBV5-1	TRBJ1-2	.	.
CASSLNRGRGEAFF	TGTGCCAGCAGCCTAAACAGGGGAAGAGGTGAAGCTTTCTTT	TRBV3-1/TRBV3-2	TRBJ1-1	.	TRBD1
CASSPGPSLTGELFF	TGCGCCAGCAGCCCAGGCCCTTCGCTAACCGGGGAGCTGTTTTTT	TRBV4-3	TRBJ2-2	once	.
CASSSGRRGSTDTQYF	TGTGCCAGCAGTTCGGGGAGGAGGGGTAGCACAGATACGCAGTATTTT	TRBV28	TRBJ2-3	.	.
CASRDKNTEAFF	TGTGCCAGCAGAGACAAGAACACTGAAGCTTTCTTT	TRBV6-5	TRBJ1-1	.	.
CASSKDRNTGELFF	TGCGCCAGCAGCAAGGACAGGAACACCGGGGAGCTGTTTTTT	TRBV5-1	TRBJ2-2	.	.
CASRTTGNYGYTF	TGTGCCAGCAGAACCACAGGGAACTATGGCTACACCTTC	TRBV28	TRBJ1-2	.	.
CASTSAGAGGTQYF	TGTGCCAGTACTTCAGCGGGGGCGGGGGGGACCCAGTACTTC	TRBV27	TRBJ2-5	.	TRBD2
CASSFSGGSETQYF	TGTGCCAGCAGCTTTAGCGGGGGCTCCGAGACCCAGTACTTC	TRBV7-9	TRBJ2-5	.	TRBD2
CASSLGQDYNEQFF	TGCGCCAGCAGCCTCGGACAGGACTACAATGAGCAGTTCTTC	TRBV5-1	TRBJ2-1	.	TRBD1
CSAPRDRGAFF	TGCAGTGCTCCCCGGGACAGAGGAGCTTTCTTT	TRBV20-1	TRBJ1-1	.	TRBD1
CASSDSYRGDGYTF	TGTGCCAGCAGTGACTCCTACAGGGGGGACGGCTACACCTTC	TRBV6-4	TRBJ1-2	.	TRBD1
CASSLLYTDTQYF	TGTGCCAGCAGCCTCCTCTACACAGATACGCAGTATTTT	TRBV28	TRBJ2-3	.	.
CSVGSEGREDTEAFF	TGCAGCGTTGGCTCTGAGGGGAGGGAGGACACTGAAGCTTTCTTT	TRBV29-1	TRBJ1-1	.	.
CASSYNGQGRRMNTEAFF	TGTGCCAGCAGTTACAATGGACAGGGTCGGCGGATGAACACTGAAGCTTTCTTT	TRBV6-2/TRBV6-3	TRBJ1-1	.	TRBD1
CASSRSQGDYGYTF	TGTGCCAGCAGCCGTTCCCAGGGGGACTATGGCTACACCTTC	TRBV3-1/TRBV3-2	TRBJ1-2	.	TRBD1
CASSIMRAKGSVTEAFF	TGTGCCAGTAGTATAATGAGGGCTAAAGGGTCGGTCACTGAAGCTTTCTTT	TRBV19	TRBJ1-1	.	.
CASSVVGGAAHEQFF	TGTGCCAGCAGCGTAGTAGGGGGGGCCGCCCATGAGCAGTTCTTC	TRBV9	TRBJ2-1	.	.
CASSDWASPLNTEAFF	TGTGCCAGCAGTGATTGGGCCAGCCCTTTGAACACTGAAGCTTTCTTT	TRBV25-1	TRBJ1-1	.	.
CASSYGSRAGNQPQHF	TGTGCCAGCAGTTACGGATCCAGGGCGGGCAATCAGCCCCAGCATTTT	TRBV6-2/TRBV6-3	TRBJ1-5	.	.
CASINRGRGSEAFF	TGTGCCAGTATAAACAGGGGGCGGGGGTCTGAAGCTTTCTTT	TRBV28	TRBJ1-1	.	TRBD1
CASSSPAGSYNEQFF	TGTGCCAGCAGCTCCCCAGCGGGGTCCTACAATGAGCAGTTCTTC	TRBV28	TRBJ2-1	.	TRBD2
CASSLERGKETQYF	TGTGCCAGCAGCTTAGAAAGGGGAAAAGAGACCCAGTACTTC	TRBV7-8	TRBJ2-5	once	.
CASSLETGAYSPLHF	TGTGCCAGCAGTTTAGAAACTGGGGCCTATTCACCCCTCCACTTT	TRBV28	TRBJ1-6	.	.